The 31 T cell receptor beta chains reported below all come from one sample, sequenced in a study of cytomegalovirus exposure and HLA in healthy donors. The assay was immunoSEQ multiplex PCR, and TCRdb's table has in-frame clones only and misses some. The table includes some 180,000 clones, around 86% detected once. The sequencing sample was made of PBMCs. These receptors all come from a man younger than 45 in good health and CMV-seropositive.

This sequence joins TRBV30 and TRBJ2-6; possibly TRBD2 for D (5 bases). With 0 bases removed from V and 4 bases from J, the gap between germline ends came to 7 bases. Per germline, CDR1 GTSNPN and CDR2 SVGIG (reference sequence). The CDR3 is made up of 14 amino acids. Written as DNA, the CDR3 is TGTGCCTGGAGTGTAAGCGGCGGGGCCAACGTCCTGACTTTC. Translation gives CAWSVSGGANVLTF.

V is TRBV9 and J is TRBJ2-5, with D unresolved. The V end lost 4 bases, the J end lost 3 bases, and 13 bases lay between the germline ends. Germline CDR1 and CDR2: SGDLS and YYNGEE. This CDR3 spans 14 amino acids. As DNA, the CDR3 is TGTGCCAGCAGCCCACCACTTAGTAAAGAGACCCAGTACTTC. Its protein is CASSPPLSKETQYF.

V gene TRBV11-2 combines with J gene TRBJ2-3; tentatively, D is TRBD1 or TRBD2 (5 bases each). CDR3 length equals 18 residues. In germline, CDR1 is SGHAT, CDR2 FQNNGV. The germline V and J ends were trimmed by 2 bases and 1 base, with 19 bases remaining between them. CDR3: CASSLLGTVLTGTDTQYF. CDR3 nucleotide sequence: TGTGCCAGCAGCTTACTGGGGACGGTTCTCACTGGCACAGATACGCAGTATTTT.

The rearrangement joins TRBV27 to TRBJ2-5; maybe TRBD2 (5 bases). V lost 8 bases to trimming and J lost 2 bases, with 15 bases between them. The CDR3 has 14 amino acids. In germline, CDR1 is MNHEY, CDR2 SMNVEV (reference sequence). CDR3 protein: CASGEIRGQETQYF. CDR3 bases: TGTGCCAGCGGTGAAATACGGGGTCAAGAGACCCAGTACTTC.

V is TRBV27 and J is TRBJ1-4; D gene ambiguous. Per the germline V gene, CDR1 is MNHEY and CDR2 is SMNVEV (reference sequence). The CDR3 runs to 15 residues. V was cut by 6 bases and J by 2 bases, with 13 bases left in between. The CDR3 reads CASRPALATNEKLFF. The CDR3 DNA reads TGTGCCAGCAGACCGGCTTTAGCCACTAATGAAAAACTGTTTTTT.

V usage is TRBV30 and J usage is TRBJ1-6; D is perhaps TRBD1 (6 bases). V was trimmed by 0 bases and J by 0 bases, leaving 21 bases between them. This CDR3 spans 20 amino acids. Germline V gene data show CDR1 as GTSNPN and CDR2 as SVGIG (reference sequence). The chain's CDR3 is CAWSVTTDRSLSSYNSPLHF. The CDR3 coding sequence is TGTGCCTGGAGTGTTACCACTGACAGGTCCCTTAGCTCCTATAATTCACCCCTCCACTTT.

The chain is built from TRBV7-2 and TRBJ2-1; 7 nucleotides line up with TRBD1. With V trimmed by 2 bases and J by 6 bases, 7 bases remained unmatched. CDR1 and CDR2 (germline): SGHTA, FQGNSA. The CDR3 covers 15 residues. The CDR3 bases are TGTGCCAGCAGCTTAACGAGACAGGGACGCAATGAGCAGTTCTTC. Translating gives CASSLTRQGRNEQFF.

This clone was counted between two and nine times. The CDR3 coding sequence is TGTGCCAGCAGTTACTGGACAGGCGATACGCAGTATTTT. Translated, it gives CASSYWTGDTQYF. The chain is built from TRBV6-5 and TRBJ2-3; 7 bases map to TRBD1. The V segment lost 1 base and the J segment 6 bases; nucleotides outside the gene matches: 1. CDR1 and CDR2 from the germline V gene are MNHEY and SVGAGI. The CDR3 is 13 residues long.

The table lists this clone with a count of one. The chain combines TRBV9 with TRBJ2-7; D might be TRBD1 (5 bases). This CDR3 comprises 16 residues. V lost 4 bases and J lost 6, with 23 bases in between. CDR1 and CDR2 (germline): SGDLS, YYNGEE. The CDR3 reads CASSKSRAQGLSEQYF. The CDR3 DNA reads as TGTGCCAGCAGCAAAAGCCGGGCCCAGGGCTTATCCGAGCAGTACTTC. Using reference TRBV9 and TRBJ2-7 for the parts outside the CDR3, the full variable domain is DSGVTQTPKHLITATGQRVTLRCSPRSGDLSVYWYQQSLDQGLQFLIQYYNGEERAKGNILERFSAQQFPDLHSELNLSSLELGDSALYFCASSKSRAQGLSEQYFGPGTRLTVT.

V gene TRBV27 combines with J gene TRBJ2-1; D is possibly TRBD1 (6 bases). The germline V and J ends were trimmed by 2 bases and 4 bases, with 6 bases remaining between them. This CDR3 contains 13 residues. Germline CDR1 and CDR2: MNHEY and SMNVEV (reference sequence). The CDR3 region is CASSLGTYNEQFF. CDR3 DNA: TGTGCCAGCAGTTTAGGGACATACAATGAGCAGTTCTTC.

The CDR3: CSVEDYRINTEAFF. Written as DNA, the CDR3 is TGCAGCGTTGAAGATTACAGGATTAACACTGAAGCTTTCTTT. The chain carries TRBV29-1 and TRBJ1-1; D possibly corresponds to TRBD1 (5 bases). The V gene lost 0 bases and the J gene lost 2 bases, with 10 bases spanning the gap. From germline, CDR1 is SQVTM and CDR2 ANQGSEA. The CDR3 totals 14 residues. Drawing the rest from reference TRBV29-1 and TRBJ1-1, the complete variable domain is SAVISQKPSRDICQRGTSLTIQCQVDSQVTMMFWYRQQPGQSLTLIATANQGSEATYESGFVIDKFPISRPNLTFSTLTVSNMSPEDSSIYLCSVEDYRINTEAFFGQGTRLTVV.

The chain's CDR3 is CASKDHRGNNSPLHF. CDR3 sequence (DNA): TGTGCCAGTAAGGACCACCGAGGTAATAATTCACCCCTCCACTTT. V usage is TRBV19 and J usage is TRBJ1-6; D uncertain. V was pared by 7 bases and J by 5 bases, with 15 bases between. This CDR3 spans 15 amino acids. The V gene's germline CDR1 is LNHDA and CDR2 SQIVND (reference sequence).

The rearrangement joins TRBV5-1 to TRBJ2-3, with TRBD2 identical over 9 bases. V was pared by 6 bases and J by 3 bases, with 8 bases of the junction left unmatched. The CDR3 loop spans 15 amino acids. The V gene's germline CDR1 is SGHRS and CDR2 YFSETQ. The DNA for the CDR3 is TGCGCCAGCACTAAGGAGGGACTAGCAACAGATACGCAGTATTTT. Its protein is CASTKEGLATDTQYF.

The rearrangement uses TRBV29-1 and TRBJ2-4; 9 bases fit TRBD1. This CDR3 has 17 amino acids. Trimming cost V 1 base and J 2 bases; bases outside gene matches: 9. CDR1 and CDR2 from the germline V gene are SQVTM and ANQGSEA. CDR3 region: CSVEGSGQGISKNIQYF. CDR3 nucleotides: TGCAGCGTTGAAGGGTCGGGACAGGGAATATCCAAAAACATTCAGTACTTC.

The V and J genes are TRBV11-2 and TRBJ1-2; D remains ambiguous. V dropped 1 base and J dropped 0 bases, with 3 bases sitting between them. The CDR3 consists of 13 residues. Germline V lookup: CDR1 SGHAT, CDR2 FQNNGV. DNA for the CDR3: TGTGCCAGCAGCTTAGGGGCTAACTATGGCTACACCTTC. Its translation is CASSLGANYGYTF.

The gene calls are TRBV4-1 and TRBJ1-2; TRBD1 might be the D (6 bases). Germline CDR1 and CDR2: MGHRA and YSYEKL. V lost 4 bases and J lost 7, with 19 bases in between. CDR3 length: 15 residues. The CDR3 DNA sequence: TGCGCCAGCAGCCCCCCGGTGCGGGGGGCAAGTGGCTACACCTTC. This encodes CASSPPVRGASGYTF.

The chain is built from TRBV9 and TRBJ2-7; possibly TRBD1 or TRBD2 for D (5 bases each). The V end lost 3 bases, the J end lost 11 bases, and 18 bases lay between the germline ends. From germline, CDR1 is SGDLS and CDR2 YYNGEE. The CDR3 is 13 amino acids. The CDR3 sequence is CASSEGPIAPEYF. The DNA for the CDR3 is TGTGCCAGCAGCGAGGGACCGATTGCCCCAGAGTACTTC. Complete variable domain (other parts from reference TRBV9 and TRBJ2-7): DSGVTQTPKHLITATGQRVTLRCSPRSGDLSVYWYQQSLDQGLQFLIQYYNGEERAKGNILERFSAQQFPDLHSELNLSSLELGDSALYFCASSEGPIAPEYFGPGTRLTVT.

The chain carries TRBV14 and TRBJ2-6; D unclear. V dropped 4 bases and J dropped 0 bases, with 7 bases sitting between them. This CDR3 region has 15 residues. CDR1 is SGHDN, CDR2 FVKESK, per germline. CDR3 region: CASSRILSGANVLTF. CDR3 nucleotides: TGTGCCAGCAGCCGGATTCTCTCTGGGGCCAACGTCCTGACTTTC.

The V gene is TRBV19, the J gene TRBJ1-2; the D is unclear. Germline values: CDR1 LNHDA, CDR2 SQIVND (reference sequence). The germline V and J ends were trimmed by 4 bases and 3 bases, with 6 bases remaining between them. The CDR3 totals 12 residues. CDR3 loop: CASSSRDYGYTF. As DNA, the CDR3 is TGTGCCAGTAGTAGCCGGGACTATGGCTACACCTTC.

The chain carries TRBV30 and TRBJ2-1; D not resolved. The V end lost 0 bases, the J end lost 5 bases, and 8 bases lay between the germline ends. Germline CDR1 is GTSNPN and CDR2 is SVGIG (reference sequence). The CDR3 sequence is 13 residues long. CDR3: CAWSVLTDNEQFF. The CDR3 DNA sequence: TGTGCCTGGAGTGTACTAACCGACAATGAGCAGTTCTTC.

This sequence joins TRBV15 and TRBJ2-5; possible D gene TRBD1, 5 bases. V was pared by 2 bases and J by 3 bases, with 10 bases between. The CDR3 covers 14 residues. CDR1 LNHNV and CDR2 YYDKDF come from the germline V gene (reference sequence). In DNA form, the CDR3 reads TGTGCCACCAGCAGACTCGACAGAGAAGAGACCCAGTACTTC. As protein: CATSRLDREETQYF.

The rearrangement links TRBV11-2 to TRBJ2-7; 9 bases line up with TRBD2. V shed 5 bases, J shed 2 bases, and the junction held 4 bases outside the gene matches. This CDR3 comprises 14 residues. Per germline, CDR1 SGHAT and CDR2 FQNNGV. CDR3 loop: CASSKAGGTYEQYF. CDR3 DNA sequence: TGTGCCAGCAGCAAAGCGGGGGGAACCTACGAGCAGTACTTC.

DNA for the CDR3: TGCGCCAGCAGCCCAGCAGGCACAGATACGCAGTATTTT. It codes for CASSPAGTDTQYF. V is TRBV5-1 and J is TRBJ2-3, with D unclear. This CDR3 comprises 13 residues. Germline CDR1 reads SGHRS; CDR2 reads YFSETQ. V was cut by 4 bases and J by 1 base, with 7 bases left in between.

The chain couples TRBV19 to TRBJ2-5; no clear D. Per the germline V gene, CDR1 is LNHDA and CDR2 is SQIVND (reference sequence). V dropped 2 bases and J dropped 0 bases, with 7 bases sitting between them. The length of the CDR3 is 14 residues. Here the CDR3 reads CASSINQNQETQYF. Here the CDR3 DNA reads TGTGCCAGTAGTATAAACCAGAACCAAGAGACCCAGTACTTC.

The chain uses TRBV30 and TRBJ2-3; 8 bases are a match to TRBD2. The CDR3 is 14 amino acids. The V gene's germline CDR1 is GTSNPN and CDR2 SVGIG (reference sequence). J lost 3 bases, V lost 2 bases, and 4 bases had no gene match. This chain's CDR3 is CAWSRGLGTDTQYF. The CDR3 DNA follows: TGTGCCTGGAGTAGGGGACTAGGTACAGATACGCAGTATTTT.

This clone was seen once. V usage is TRBV27 and J usage is TRBJ1-5; D perhaps matches TRBD1 (5 bases). Germline V gene sequence: CDR1 MNHEY, CDR2 SMNVEV (reference sequence). There are 16 residues in the CDR3. Trimming pared 8 bases from V and 2 bases from J, leaving 19 bases between. The CDR3 loop is CASAPRGGGGNQPQHF. The CDR3 nucleotides read TGTGCCAGCGCCCCTCGGGGGGGAGGGGGCAATCAGCCCCAGCATTTT.

The genes are TRBV29-1 and TRBJ2-1; a possible D gene is TRBD1 (5 bases). Per the germline V gene, CDR1 is SQVTM and CDR2 is ANQGSEA. V dropped 2 bases and J dropped 5 bases, with 10 bases sitting between them. The CDR3 loop spans 13 amino acids. DNA for the CDR3: TGCAGCGTTGAACTCCCAGGGAACAATGAGCAGTTCTTC. Translating gives CSVELPGNNEQFF.

The rearrangement uses TRBV10-1 and TRBJ2-2, with D hard to call. The CDR3 contains 15 residues. With 0 bases removed from V and 9 bases from J, the gap between germline ends came to 14 bases. CDR1 and CDR2 (germline): WNHNN, SYGVQD (reference sequence). The CDR3, as DNA: TGCGCCAGCAGTGAGTCGGTGGGCTGCCCCAGGGAGCTGTTTTTT. Translating gives CASSESVGCPRELFF.

This clone was seen more than once but under ten times. The chain combines TRBV7-3 with TRBJ2-1; possibly TRBD2 for D (6 bases). Trimming removed 2 bases at V and 4 bases at J, with 18 bases between. Germline assignment: CDR1 SGHTA and CDR2 FQGTGA. The CDR3 runs 17 residues. The CDR3 loop reads CASSLVGSGVGYNEQFF. The CDR3 coding sequence is TGTGCCAGCAGCTTAGTTGGGTCGGGAGTGGGGTACAATGAGCAGTTCTTC.

The V gene is TRBV2, the J gene TRBJ2-1; 10 bases agree with TRBD1. The V gene end was trimmed by 8 bases and the J gene end by 7 bases; junction bases not matched to a gene: 5. The CDR3 is made up of 13 amino acids. Germline loops: CDR1 SNHLY, CDR2 FYNNEI. As DNA, the CDR3 is TGTGCCAGCGACAGGGGGCTAAGAAATGAGCAGTTCTTC. Translating it yields CASDRGLRNEQFF.

The V and J genes are TRBV10-2 and TRBJ2-7; possible D gene TRBD2, 5 bases. Trimming left V 2 bases short and J 4 bases short, with 9 bases between. From germline, CDR1 is WSHSY and CDR2 SAAADI. The CDR3 sequence is 13 residues long. The CDR3 loop is CASSEARAYEQYF. The CDR3 DNA follows: TGCGCCAGCAGTGAGGCGCGGGCATACGAGCAGTACTTC.